This TCR beta chain was found in a study of radiotherapy plus CTLA-4 blockade in lung cancer. Study results and limitations: Researchers report tumor-derived TCR clones expanding in blood after radiotherapy plus ipilimumab.

The CDR3 has 18 amino acids. Germline V lookup: CDR1 LGHNA, CDR2 YSLEER. Germline trimming cut 0 bases from V and 0 bases from J; bases unmatched to any gene: 9. The study gave focal radiation plus ipilimumab CTLA-4 blockade to patients with chemo-refractory metastatic non-small-cell lung cancer. The repertoire was sequenced with immunoSEQ multiplex PCR; TCRdb's copy has only in-frame clones and lacks some. Counted here are around 55,000 clones, 70% to 85% occurring once; the ten biggest clones make up less than 7.5%. Concerning this clone itself: Antigen unknown.

The specimen was peripheral blood, collected from a patient treated with radiotherapy plus ipilimumab. The clonotype was recovered from a human donor with non-small cell lung cancer whose response to radiotherapy plus ipilimumab could not be evaluated. V gene TRBV4-3 combines with J gene TRBJ2-3, with 7 bases that match TRBD1. The CDR3 nucleotides are TGCGCCAGCAGCCAAGATAGTAGACAGGGCCTTAGCACAGATACGCAGTATTTT. It specifies CASSQDSRQGLSTDTQYF.